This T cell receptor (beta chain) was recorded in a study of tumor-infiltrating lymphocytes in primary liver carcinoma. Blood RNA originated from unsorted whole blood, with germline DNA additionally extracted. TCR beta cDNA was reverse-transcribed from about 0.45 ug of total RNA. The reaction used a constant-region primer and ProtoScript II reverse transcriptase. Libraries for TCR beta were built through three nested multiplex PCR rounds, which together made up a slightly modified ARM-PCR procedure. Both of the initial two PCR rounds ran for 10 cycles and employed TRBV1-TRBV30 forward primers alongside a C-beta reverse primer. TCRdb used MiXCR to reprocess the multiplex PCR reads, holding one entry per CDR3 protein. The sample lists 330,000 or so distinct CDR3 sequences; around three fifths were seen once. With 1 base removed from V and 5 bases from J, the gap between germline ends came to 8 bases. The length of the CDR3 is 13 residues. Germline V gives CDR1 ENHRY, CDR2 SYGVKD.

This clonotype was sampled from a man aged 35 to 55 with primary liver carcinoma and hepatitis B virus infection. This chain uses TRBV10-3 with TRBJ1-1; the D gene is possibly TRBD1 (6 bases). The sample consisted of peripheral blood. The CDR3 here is CAISELGATEAFF. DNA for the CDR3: TGTGCCATCAGTGAGTTGGGGGCGACTGAAGCTTTCTTT.